A selection of T cell receptor beta chains follows, all from one sample in a study of T cell repertoires in cytomegalovirus infection. No antigens are known for them. One entry per CDR3 protein results from TCRdb running MiXCR on the reads. This sample carries fewer than 55,000 distinct CDR3 sequences, 20% of them seen once, and the ten largest clones take about 82%. This sample comprised CD8+ T cells from cultured PBMCs, obtained from culture after CMV antigen stimulation. These receptors all stem from a human donor in good health (CMV status not recorded). Some clones in this sample may be carry-over from other donors' samples. The conserved cysteine and the conserved F or W are not part of the CDR3 here. Each record gives: D gene, J gene, V gene, CDR3 protein. D genes are given only for firm matches.

D gene: TRBD1; J gene: TRBJ2-6; V gene: TRBV4-1; CDR3 protein: ASSPEGQGSGANVLT
D gene: NA; J gene: TRBJ1-5; V gene: TRBV7-6; CDR3 protein: ASSLATRDEDSNQPQH
D gene: TRBD1; J gene: TRBJ2-1; V gene: TRBV10-2; CDR3 protein: ASSPGTGSNEQF
D gene: NA; J gene: TRBJ2-1; V gene: TRBV19; CDR3 protein: ASSSGGTGSYNEQF
D gene: NA; J gene: TRBJ2-7; V gene: TRBV2; CDR3 protein: ASLGGTGHEQY
D gene: NA; J gene: TRBJ1-3; V gene: TRBV12-3/TRBV12-4; CDR3 protein: ASSLQFSGNTIY
D gene: NA; J gene: TRBJ2-6; V gene: TRBV6-1; CDR3 protein: ASSEDRVAGANVLT
D gene: NA; J gene: TRBJ2-3; V gene: TRBV27; CDR3 protein: ASSSLISLASDTQY
D gene: NA; J gene: TRBJ1-1; V gene: TRBV5-5; CDR3 protein: ASSRGRQNTEAF
D gene: NA; J gene: TRBJ2-3; V gene: TRBV7-9; CDR3 protein: ASSFGTLSRTDTQY
D gene: NA; J gene: TRBJ1-1; V gene: TRBV7-8; CDR3 protein: ASSQRSGDENTEAF
D gene: TRBD2; J gene: TRBJ2-1; V gene: TRBV12-5; CDR3 protein: ASVSGGDNEQF
D gene: TRBD1; J gene: TRBJ1-5; V gene: TRBV7-9; CDR3 protein: ASSPGQGSNQPQH
D gene: NA; J gene: TRBJ2-7; V gene: TRBV28; CDR3 protein: ASSPLRGRLRSEQY
D gene: NA; J gene: TRBJ2-5; V gene: TRBV5-5; CDR3 protein: ASSLGDLAQETQY
D gene: TRBD1; J gene: TRBJ2-7; V gene: TRBV7-6; CDR3 protein: ASSFDRQGSTLSYEQY
D gene: TRBD1; J gene: TRBJ2-5; V gene: TRBV28; CDR3 protein: ASSLSGDRGKETQY
D gene: NA; J gene: TRBJ2-1; V gene: TRBV6-2/TRBV6-3; CDR3 protein: ASSYTPFAEQF
D gene: NA; J gene: TRBJ1-6; V gene: TRBV6-2/TRBV6-3; CDR3 protein: ASTDGGGNNSPLH
D gene: NA; J gene: TRBJ2-7; V gene: TRBV7-4; CDR3 protein: ASTSMGQQY
D gene: TRBD1; J gene: TRBJ1-2; V gene: TRBV10-3; CDR3 protein: AISSGQLYGYT
D gene: NA; J gene: TRBJ2-5; V gene: TRBV7-2; CDR3 protein: ASSLARLLQETQY
D gene: NA; J gene: TRBJ1-1; V gene: TRBV27; CDR3 protein: ASSRGAAGGTEAF
D gene: TRBD2; J gene: TRBJ2-1; V gene: TRBV7-2; CDR3 protein: ASSLDLASGGYGEQF
D gene: TRBD1; J gene: TRBJ1-6; V gene: TRBV11-2; CDR3 protein: ATKGQGIGSYNSPLH
D gene: NA; J gene: TRBJ1-5; V gene: TRBV11-2; CDR3 protein: ASSPDEGDQPQH
D gene: NA; J gene: TRBJ1-1; V gene: TRBV11-2; CDR3 protein: ASSASTRGYTEAF
D gene: TRBD2; J gene: TRBJ2-5; V gene: TRBV6-5; CDR3 protein: ASSYFAGGAEETQY
D gene: TRBD2; J gene: TRBJ2-5; V gene: TRBV11-2; CDR3 protein: ASSSEASGQETQY
D gene: NA; J gene: TRBJ2-2; V gene: TRBV10-2; CDR3 protein: ASTGPNTGELF
D gene: TRBD2; J gene: TRBJ2-2; V gene: TRBV19; CDR3 protein: ASSPRLAGDANTGELF
D gene: TRBD1; J gene: TRBJ1-1; V gene: TRBV7-9; CDR3 protein: ASSLEEGTGVTEAF
D gene: NA; J gene: TRBJ2-2; V gene: TRBV12-3/TRBV12-4; CDR3 protein: ASSPSPLDGELF
D gene: TRBD2; J gene: TRBJ2-5; V gene: TRBV29-1; CDR3 protein: SVPGLAVAQETQY
D gene: TRBD2; J gene: TRBJ2-7; V gene: TRBV7-8; CDR3 protein: ASTLAGGLGDEQY
D gene: NA; J gene: TRBJ1-4; V gene: TRBV6-2/TRBV6-3; CDR3 protein: ASSSRQAGGEKLF
D gene: NA; J gene: TRBJ1-4; V gene: TRBV6-5; CDR3 protein: ASSRGFGEKLF
D gene: TRBD2; J gene: TRBJ2-3; V gene: TRBV7-8; CDR3 protein: ASSSNRGGGTDTQY
D gene: NA; J gene: TRBJ2-3; V gene: TRBV14; CDR3 protein: ASSQVWSAMGDTQY
D gene: TRBD1; J gene: TRBJ2-7; V gene: TRBV6-2/TRBV6-3; CDR3 protein: ASSLPGQGYEQY
D gene: NA; J gene: TRBJ2-2; V gene: TRBV7-9; CDR3 protein: ASFPDTGELF
D gene: TRBD1; J gene: TRBJ1-2; V gene: TRBV5-4; CDR3 protein: ASSTADRGVNLHGYT
D gene: TRBD2; J gene: TRBJ2-4; V gene: TRBV11-2; CDR3 protein: ASSSQGLAGGLAKNIQY